These T cell receptor beta chains were read from a single sample in a study of T cells in Graves' hyperthyroidism and ophthalmopathy. TCRdb itself ran the multiplex PCR reads through MiXCR, one entry per CDR3 protein. The repertoire holds about 600,000 distinct CDR3 sequences, with more than 15% as singletons. Sample: blood. These receptors were taken from a woman aged 40 to 50 with Graves' ophthalmopathy. Each CDR3 is given with its conserved first and last residue. The D gene is left open where the match is weak. Clone size is shown for a subset of rows, as once, few, many or a class of expanded clone.

d_call,v_call,j_call,clone_size,cdr3_nt,cdr3_aa
-,TRBV28,TRBJ2-4,many,TGTGCCAGCAGTTTCACTGACAGCTCCGTCAAAAACATTCAGTACTTC,CASSFTDSSVKNIQYF
-,TRBV5-1,TRBJ2-5,many,TGCGCCAGCAGCTTTCCCACCGCTACTGGACAAGACCAAGAGACCCAGTACTTC,CASSFPTATGQDQETQYF
TRBD2,TRBV11-2,TRBJ2-7,once,TGTGCCAGCAGCCGCACGGGACTAGCGAAGAACGAGCAGTACTTC,CASSRTGLAKNEQYF
-,TRBV20-1,TRBJ2-3,many,TGCAGTGCTAGGAGTTGGGAGAGGTCAGATACGCAGTATTTT,CSARSWERSDTQYF
-,TRBV27,TRBJ2-1,many,TGTGCCAGCAGGCTGGAGGGGAGGCAGGCCGCCCCTTGGGCCTCCTACAATGAGCAGTTCTTC,CASRLEGRQAAPWASYNEQFF
-,TRBV6-6,TRBJ2-2,few,TGTGCCAGCAGTTACTCGTATGGTGAGGGGTCGGGGACCGGGGAGCTGTTTTTT,CASSYSYGEGSGTGELFF
TRBD1,TRBV28,TRBJ2-3,many,TGTGCCAGCAGACCCAGACAGGGGGTAGCAGATACGCAGTATTTT,CASRPRQGVADTQYF
TRBD1,TRBV28,TRBJ1-2,many,TGTGCCAGCAGTTTGGGGCCTCGGACAGGGGAAGATGGCTACACCTTC,CASSLGPRTGEDGYTF
-,TRBV28,TRBJ2-6,many,TGTGCCAGCAGTTTCCGAGGGGCTGGGGCCAACGTCCTGACTTTC,CASSFRGAGANVLTF
TRBD1,TRBV5-1,TRBJ2-5,-,TGCGCCGGCAGCTTGGGACAGGGCGGGGAGACCCAGTACTTC,CAGSLGQGGETQYF
-,TRBV2,TRBJ2-1,many,TGTGCCAGCAGTGTAAATTTCAATGAGCAGTTCTTC,CASSVNFNEQFF
-,TRBV19,TRBJ2-1,-,TGTGCCAGTAGTATAGTGTTGCCCCCTGGTTACAATGAGCAGTTCTTC,CASSIVLPPGYNEQFF
TRBD2,TRBV4-1,TRBJ2-4,once,TGCGCCAGCAGCCAAGACTTCGGACTAGCGGTAGCCAAAAACATTCAGTACTTC,CASSQDFGLAVAKNIQYF
-,TRBV12-3/TRBV12-4,TRBJ1-2,-,TGTGCCAGCGGCCACGGGGCCGACTATGGCTACACCTTC,CASGHGADYGYTF
-,TRBV28,TRBJ2-1,many,TGTGCCAGCAGCAGAAGTCTGGGGATGGGGGATGGTAATGAGCAGTTCTTC,CASSRSLGMGDGNEQFF
-,TRBV29-1,TRBJ1-4,few,TGCAGCGTCGAAAGACCTCCTAATGAAAAACTGTTTTTT,CSVERPPNEKLFF
TRBD1,TRBV6-1,TRBJ2-4,-,TGTGCCAGCAGCTCCGGGACAGGGATGAACATTCAGTACTTC,CASSSGTGMNIQYF
TRBD2,TRBV2,TRBJ2-7,many,TGTGCCAGCAGTGCTAGCGGCTACGAGCAGTACTTC,CASSASGYEQYF
-,TRBV5-1,TRBJ2-1,many,TGCGCCAGCAGCTATAGAACAGGACCTAATGAGCAGTTCTTC,CASSYRTGPNEQFF
-,TRBV5-6,TRBJ2-2,few,TGTGCCAGCAGCTTGTTCCAGGGGATCCCCGGGGAGCTGTTTTTT,CASSLFQGIPGELFF
-,TRBV5-1,TRBJ1-2,many,TGCGCGCGAAGGGAAGAGGGCTACACCTTC,CARREEGYTF
-,TRBV20-1,TRBJ2-5,-,TGCAGTGCATTCCCCGCCGGGGTAATCGAGAAAGAGACCCAGTACTTC,CSAFPAGVIEKETQYF
-,TRBV6-4,TRBJ2-3,-,TGTGCCCGTCCGGGGGCTAGCACAGATACGCAGTATTTT,CARPGASTDTQYF
-,TRBV20-1,TRBJ1-1,few,TGCAGTGCTAGAGACGGGCAGGGTATGAACACTGAAGCTTTCTTT,CSARDGQGMNTEAFF
-,TRBV5-1,TRBJ1-2,-,TGCGCCAGCAGCTTGGACGGGAATGATGGCTACACCTTC,CASSLDGNDGYTF
-,TRBV20-1,TRBJ2-3,few,TGCAGTGCTAGAGATAACCCAGCAGATACGCAGTATTTT,CSARDNPADTQYF
TRBD1,TRBV12-3/TRBV12-4,TRBJ2-1,-,TGTGCCAGCAGCTCAGTACAGGGGTTGAAATACAATGAGCAGTTCTTC,CASSSVQGLKYNEQFF
-,TRBV5-1,TRBJ2-4,few,TGCGCCAGCAGCTTGGGATCGACGGGACTAGCCAAAAACATTCAGTACTTC,CASSLGSTGLAKNIQYF
TRBD2,TRBV9,TRBJ2-1,-,TGTGCCAGCAGCGTAGGCGGGAGTCTATACAATGAGCAGTTCTTC,CASSVGGSLYNEQFF
-,TRBV2,TRBJ2-3,many,TGTGCCAGCAGCGCGAGAGTGGTATTTGATACGCAGTATTTT,CASSARVVFDTQYF
-,TRBV3-1,TRBJ1-2,-,TGTGCCAGCAGCCAAGATTGGCAGGGGAGAGGCTACACCTTC,CASSQDWQGRGYTF
-,TRBV7-9,TRBJ1-3,-,TGTGCCAGCAGCCCGACCTGGAGCTCTGGAAACACCATATATTTT,CASSPTWSSGNTIYF